This T cell receptor beta chain was captured in a study of OX40 agonist ivuxolimab in advanced cancers. The repertoire was sequenced with immunoSEQ multiplex PCR; TCRdb's copy has only in-frame clones and lacks some. Of 40,000 to 60,000 clones listed, about 81% are singletons. The CDR3 contains 14 residues. Germline-derived CDR1 and CDR2 are MNHEY and SMNVEV (reference sequence). The J segment lost 5 bases and the V segment lost 5 bases, leaving 7 bases of the junction unmatched. The sample here was CD4+ or CD8+ T cells sorted from blood, taken in a trial of the OX40 agonist ivuxolimab. The chain uses TRBV27 and TRBJ2-7; 9 nucleotides agree with TRBD1. This TCR derives from an adult with an advanced solid tumor such as melanoma, head and neck, liver or kidney cancer. CDR3 nucleotide sequence: TGTGCCAGCAGTCTAGACAGGGGGGGCCACGAGCAGTACTTC. It encodes CASSLDRGGHEQYF.